This T cell receptor beta chain came from a study of CD8+ T cells in alopecia areata. Looking at the study overall: Treated patients were given oral tofacitinib, which was dosed at 5 to 10 mg twice daily. Patients given treatment had severity scored by the percentage of scalp area affected. Study outcomes and limitations: Clonality exceeded that of normal scalp in lesional scalp, most notably in alopecia totalis/universalis.

Indicated treatment: oral pan-JAK inhibitor, 5-10 mg twice daily. The investigators collected lesional scalp punch biopsies and peripheral blood from alopecia areata patients. cDNA serving as the sequencing template came from extracted, reverse transcribed RNA. Measured with immunoSEQ multiplex PCR; TCRdb has only the in-frame clones, and not every one. The table lists about 200,000 clones, 30% to 40% of them singletons. The germline gives CDR1 SQVTM, CDR2 ANQGSEA. The CDR3 runs to 13 residues. The V end lost 4 bases, the J end lost 2 bases, and 11 bases lay between the germline ends. Regarding this clone: The antigen remains undetermined.

This sequence was found in a human donor with alopecia areata. The J gene is TRBJ1-2, the V gene TRBV29-1; weak D call: TRBD1 (6 bases). The input for sequencing was CD4+ T cells sorted from blood, taken at week 34, from a patient treated with tofacitinib. CDR3 nucleotides: TGCAGCGTTGCGGACAGAATGAACTATGGCTACACCTTC. Protein product: CSVADRMNYGYTF.